This T cell receptor beta chain was retrieved from a study of T cell responses to AZD1222 COVID-19 vaccine (dated by TCRdb to about 2021). Regarding the research as a whole: AZD1222 recipients with second doses at about 4 weeks or about 12 weeks were pooled, because spike-specific TCR depth and breadth did not differ between schedules. A total of just over 230 trial participants underwent TCR sequencing, of whom 200 to 220 received two doses of AZD1222 and 26 received two doses of the MenACWY control vaccine. Trial participants were enrolled into age subgroups of 18-55, 56-69 and 70-plus years, which contained approximately 150, 28 and 58 TCR-sequenced participants, respectively. General findings and caveats noted by the study authors: In the small 56-69-year group, the increase in depth fell short of significance, most likely because of low power. Epitopes outside the regions mutated in the B.1.351 and B.1.1.7 variants were reportedly recognized by nearly half of the unique spike-specific TCRs. Conclusions about previously exposed vaccinees are limited, since just five or six AZD1222 recipients were seropositive for SARS-CoV-2 at baseline. Because no samples from the day 14 peak response were available, repertoires could be characterized only after the peak T cell response. Most participants were white British and females outnumbered males, and the authors suggested that clonal diversity may have been underestimated. After two AZD1222 doses, spike-specific TCR breadth and depth were significantly higher than at day 0 and than in MenACWY recipients. The vaccine-associated CD4 TCRs covered the entire spike protein, and the dominant responses fell in regions 160-218 and 743-854.

Explained via the paper, the time point label denotes: baseline before first vaccination. Vaccinee samples came from UK trials COV001 and COV002, including a single-blind randomized controlled phase 2/3 trial of AZD1222 (ChAdOx1 nCoV-19) in healthy adults. Trial participant PBMC samples were collected at day 0 and day 28 after the second dose for TCRbeta chain sequencing. The CDR3 regions of human TCRbeta chains were analyzed by immunosequencing. The paper's processing steps were these. TCRs in the repertoires were compared against a reference library of SARS-CoV-2-specific TCRs that had been generated with the MIRA antigen-specificity platform. Breadth was defined as the fraction of unique TCRs that were SARS-CoV-2-associated, and depth was defined as the fraction of total T cells that were SARS-CoV-2-associated. Using the MIRA data, each spike-specific TCR was mapped to the spike region that the TCR reacts to and placed in a CD4 or CD8 class. Log10-transformed breadth and depth values were compared by one-way ANOVA with Sidak's multiple comparisons tests. The source is immuneACCESS, and TCRdb retained only in-frame sequences with V and J called. Part of the clones is not carried over; for the studies checked, unresolved V genes explain less than half of this, and the remainder is unexplained. The V and J calls and the clone size are those of that table, but D and trimming were determined from the DNA. This sample lists roughly 130,000 clones; approximately 83% were detected once. Jointly, the top ten make up approximately 1.7% of the sample.

Measured from the cysteine to the phenylalanine, the CDR3 is 15 residues long. Kept here is only the CDR3 DNA, which spans 45 bases and is read in frame from base 1. Cut back by 4 bases and 5 bases, the V and J ends lie 16 bases apart. CDR1 and CDR2 are drawn from the germline V gene: KGHDR, SFDVKD. About this clone itself: This receptor's antigen is unknown. One base away there is no much larger clone; base qualities are not given.

This specimen was peripheral blood, taken on day 0 of AZD1222 vaccination. Here the chain combines TRBV24-1 and TRBJ2-5, with an unclear D gene assignment. The origin of this receptor is an adult in good health. At the DNA level, the sequence is TGTGCCACCAGTGACCCCGGACCGGAGCCGGAGACCCAGTACTTC. It is translated as CATSDPGPEPETQYF.